What follows are 29 T cell receptor beta chains derived from one specimen sequenced in a study of T-cell memory formation after mild COVID-19. TCRdb ran MiXCR on the 5' RACE reads and lists one entry per CDR3 protein. Here the sample spans 450,000 or so distinct CDR3 sequences, approximately 23% being singletons. Sequenced sample: PBMCs or a T cell subset sorted from them (not recorded which). Source of these receptors: an adult woman who had mild COVID-19 (a few samples of this study predate the infection). Cell type and time point are not known.

In this sample, this clonotype turned up a few times. This chain's CDR3 is CASSEASMGNEQFF. The CDR3 bases are TGTGCCAGCAGCGAAGCCTCCATGGGCAATGAGCAGTTCTTC. The chain is built from TRBV9 and TRBJ2-1; D call uncertain. Trimming removed 3 bases at V and 6 bases at J, with 13 bases between. The V gene's germline CDR1 is SGDLS and CDR2 YYNGEE. CDR3 length equals 14 residues.

Only a few counts were recorded for this clonotype. The V and J genes are TRBV19 and TRBJ1-2, with unresolved D. CDR3 size: 12 residues. V was cut by 5 bases and J by 10 bases, with 14 bases left in between. The germline CDR1 and CDR2 sequences are LNHDA and SQIVND (reference sequence). CDR3 amino acids: CASSPFIRDYTF. The CDR3 coding sequence is TGTGCCAGTAGTCCTTTCATTCGAGACTACACCTTC.

This clonotype came up a few times. The V gene is TRBV7-2, the J gene TRBJ2-1; D unclear. Per germline, CDR1 SGHTA and CDR2 FQGNSA. Trimming shortened V by 2 bases and J by 0 bases, and 8 bases separated the two germline ends. The CDR3 covers 15 residues. The CDR3 region has the DNA TGTGCCAGCAGCTTAAAAAAGAGCTCCTACAATGAGCAGTTCTTC. This codes for CASSLKKSSYNEQFF. Full variable domain (rest looked up from reference TRBV7-2 and TRBJ2-1): GAGVSQSPSNKVTEKGKDVELRCDPISGHTALYWYRQSLGQGLEFLIYFQGNSAPDKSGLPSDRFSAERTGGSVSTLTIQRTQQEDSAVYLCASSLKKSSYNEQFFGPGTRLTVL.

J is TRBJ2-5 and V is TRBV21-1; TRBD1 is the table's D call, not checked against the DNA. TRBV21-1 is flagged as a pseudogene. There are 16 residues in the CDR3. The CDR3 reads CASSSRQGKAQETQYF. The CDR3 DNA reads TGTGCCAGCAGCTCTCGACAGGGGAAAGCCCAAGAGACCCAGTACTTC.

The chain combines TRBV29-1 with TRBJ2-7; 7 bases map to TRBD1. The CDR3 sequence is 12 residues long. Looked up from germline, CDR1 is SQVTM and CDR2 is ANQGSEA. V shed 8 bases and J 7 bases; nucleotides not matched to a gene: 11. The CDR3 coding sequence is TGCAGCCTATTTACAGGGGCTGGGGAGCAGTACTTC. It codes for CSLFTGAGEQYF.

CDR3 sequence: CSVESGNTEAFF. The CDR3 DNA sequence: TGCAGCGTTGAATCTGGGAACACTGAAGCTTTCTTT. The V gene is TRBV29-1, the J gene TRBJ1-1; no definite D call. V lost 2 bases and J 1 base, leaving 5 bases between the germline ends. This CDR3 has 12 amino acids. The germline V gene has CDR1 SQVTM and CDR2 ANQGSEA. Supplemented by reference TRBV29-1 and TRBJ1-1, the full variable domain reads SAVISQKPSRDICQRGTSLTIQCQVDSQVTMMFWYRQQPGQSLTLIATANQGSEATYESGFVIDKFPISRPNLTFSTLTVSNMSPEDSSIYLCSVESGNTEAFFGQGTRLTVV.

This chain links TRBV5-1 with TRBJ2-1; 12 positions match TRBD1. Germline CDR1 is SGHRS and CDR2 is YFSETQ. The CDR3 has 17 residues. V was clipped by 4 bases and J by 7 bases; unmatched bases: 12. The CDR3 here is CASSPLPGTGGGNEQFF. The CDR3 coding sequence is TGCGCCAGCAGCCCTCTACCCGGGACAGGGGGCGGGAATGAGCAGTTCTTC. Complete variable domain (other parts from reference TRBV5-1 and TRBJ2-1): KAGVTQTPRYLIKTRGQQVTLSCSPISGHRSVSWYQQTPGQGLQFLFEYFSETQRNKGNFPGRFSGRQFSNSRSEMNVSTLELGDSALYLCASSPLPGTGGGNEQFFGPGTRLTVL.

The CDR3 is CASTTMSTGELFF. For the CDR3, the DNA is TGTGCCAGCACCACCATGAGCACCGGGGAGCTGTTTTTT. The genes are TRBV2 and TRBJ2-2; D uncertain. The germline gives CDR1 SNHLY, CDR2 FYNNEI. CDR3 size: 13 residues. The V and J ends lost 7 bases and 4 bases respectively, with 10 bases between them.

This clonotype has just a few counts. The chain is built from TRBV6-5 and TRBJ1-2, with D unresolved. The CDR3 loop spans 14 amino acids. The germline V gene has CDR1 MNHEY and CDR2 SVGAGI. The V end lost 0 bases, the J end lost 7 bases, and 12 bases lay between the germline ends. The CDR3 region is CASSYSLVAGGYTF. Written as DNA, the CDR3 is TGTGCCAGCAGTTACTCGCTAGTAGCAGGTGGCTACACCTTC.

The chain couples TRBV6-1 to TRBJ2-7, with TRBD2 matching 8 bases. Unmatched junction bases numbered 6, after V lost 1 base and J lost 4 bases. Looked up from germline, CDR1 is MNHNS and CDR2 is SASEGT. The CDR3 is 15 amino acids. CDR3 residues: CASSEGTSRKYEQYF. CDR3 nucleotide sequence: TGTGCCAGCAGTGAAGGGACTAGCCGCAAATACGAGCAGTACTTC.

This clonotype came up a few times. The chain joins TRBV7-9 to TRBJ2-3; D possibly uses TRBD1 or TRBD2 (5 bases each). V was trimmed by 7 bases and J by 1 base, leaving 12 bases between them. Germline V gene lookup returns CDR1 SEHNR and CDR2 FQNEAQ (reference sequence). The CDR3 spans 14 residues. In DNA form, the CDR3 reads TGTGCCAGCATCCCTCGGGACCGCACAGATACGCAGTATTTT. Translated, it gives CASIPRDRTDTQYF.

This clonotype has more than one count but fewer than ten. The J gene is TRBJ1-1, the V gene TRBV7-9, with 7 bases that match TRBD1. This CDR3 has 14 amino acids. Trimming removed 4 bases from V and 5 bases from J; junction bases left unmatched: 7. Germline CDR1 reads SEHNR; CDR2 reads FQNEAQ (reference sequence). The chain's CDR3 is CASSSPGTVTEAFF. CDR3 DNA: TGTGCCAGCAGCTCTCCCGGGACAGTGACTGAAGCTTTCTTT.

This chain connects TRBV20-1 to TRBJ2-1, with 7 bases lining up with TRBD1. This CDR3 spans 12 amino acids. V lost 1 base, J lost 16 bases, and 10 bases stayed unmatched. In germline, CDR1 is DFQATT, CDR2 SNEGSKA (reference sequence). The CDR3 region has the DNA TGCAGTGCTAGAGGGATTTCAGGGGGAGACTTCTTC. It translates to CSARGISGGDFF.

The chain combines TRBV24-1 with TRBJ2-7; D remains ambiguous. V lost 0 bases, J lost 4 bases, and 3 bases lay in between. There are 12 residues in the CDR3. Per germline, CDR1 KGHDR and CDR2 SFDVKD. The CDR3 sequence is CATSDLGYEQYF. DNA for the CDR3: TGTGCCACCAGTGATTTGGGGTACGAGCAGTACTTC.

This clonotype appeared a few times. The CDR3 DNA sequence: TGTGCCAGCAGCTTAAGTGGGGCATATCAAGAGACCCAGTACTTC. This encodes CASSLSGAYQETQYF. This chain connects TRBV7-3 to TRBJ2-5; tentative D call: TRBD1 (5 bases). Per the germline V gene, CDR1 is SGHTA and CDR2 is FQGTGA. V was clipped by 1 base and J by 2 bases, with 11 bases between them. The CDR3 is 15 amino acids.

This clonotype was detected a few times. The rearrangement uses TRBV9 and TRBJ2-2; TRBD1 matches at 9 bases. This CDR3 comprises 18 residues. J was trimmed by 6 bases and V by 1 base; bases with no gene match: 13. The germline CDR1 and CDR2 sequences are SGDLS and YYNGEE. CDR3 amino acids: CASSVNSPGTGFPGELFF. CDR3 nucleotides: TGTGCCAGCAGCGTAAATTCTCCCGGGACAGGGTTTCCCGGGGAGCTGTTTTTT.

The chain uses TRBV6-1 and TRBJ1-4; 7 bases fit TRBD1. The CDR3 runs to 14 residues. The V segment lost 8 bases and the J segment 4 bases; nucleotides outside the gene matches: 7. Germline V gene data show CDR1 as MNHNS and CDR2 as SASEGT. The CDR3 DNA sequence: TGTGCCAGCGGACAGGCTCCAAATAATGAAAAACTGTTTTTT. Translation gives CASGQAPNNEKLFF.

This chain connects TRBV5-5 to TRBJ2-2, with TRBD2 matching over 7 bases. With V trimmed by 0 bases and J by 7 bases, 12 bases remained unmatched. The CDR3 runs 17 residues. From germline, CDR1 is SGHKS and CDR2 YYEKEE (reference sequence). The CDR3 DNA sequence: TGTGCCAGCAGCTTGGCCAAGAGGCGGGAGTCTCGCGGGGAGCTGTTTTTT. This sequence encodes CASSLAKRRESRGELFF.

This sequence joins TRBV6-2 or TRBV6-3 and TRBJ2-7; D may correspond to TRBD1 or TRBD2 (5 bases each). The CDR3 totals 13 residues. Between the trimmed V and J ends, which lost 4 bases and 2 bases, there was a span of 9 bases. Germline V gives CDR1 MNHEY, CDR2 SVGEGT. The DNA for the CDR3 is TGTGCCAGCAGTTCGGGGCTTCCCTACGAGCAGTACTTC. Translation gives CASSSGLPYEQYF.

The genes are TRBV7-9 and TRBJ1-4; possibly TRBD1 for D (5 bases). CDR3 size: 15 residues. Germline V gene sequence: CDR1 SEHNR, CDR2 FQNEAQ (reference sequence). Trimming stripped 4 bases from V and 7 bases from J, with 16 bases between. In DNA form, the CDR3 reads TGTGCCAGCAGCTCCCCGGGGCATTCAGGTGAAAAACTGTTTTTT. It translates to CASSSPGHSGEKLFF.

The chain uses TRBV5-6 and TRBJ1-2, with D hard to call. This CDR3 spans 14 amino acids. V shed 3 bases and J shed 4 bases, with 13 bases lying between them. Germline-derived CDR1 and CDR2 are SGHDT and YYEEEE. CDR3: CASSSAQVFYGYTF. Here the CDR3 DNA reads TGTGCCAGCAGCTCCGCGCAGGTTTTCTATGGCTACACCTTC.

This clonotype has a handful of counts. The chain uses TRBV7-8 and TRBJ2-2, with 9 bases that match TRBD1. The CDR3 is 20 residues long. Germline trimming cut 6 bases from V and 0 bases from J; bases unmatched to any gene: 17. Germline V CDR1 and CDR2: SGHVS, FQNEAQ. The CDR3 sequence: CASSWDRDRVPPSNTGELFF. CDR3 bases: TGTGCCAGCAGTTGGGACCGGGACAGGGTACCCCCATCGAACACCGGGGAGCTGTTTTTT.

This clonotype was seen only a few times. This rearrangement joins TRBV20-1 to TRBJ2-7; no clear D. Trimming left V 1 base short and J 5 bases short, with 9 bases between. The CDR3 spans 12 residues. Germline V gene data show CDR1 as DFQATT and CDR2 as SNEGSKA (reference sequence). DNA for the CDR3: TGCAGTGCTAGAGGGGTAGGACACGAGCAGTACTTC. It is translated as CSARGVGHEQYF.

This clonotype was observed a handful of times. The V call is TRBV4-1, the J call TRBJ1-6, with 7 bases lining up with TRBD1. J lost 9 bases, V lost 0 bases, and 2 bases had no gene match. The CDR3 runs 14 residues. Germline values: CDR1 MGHRA, CDR2 YSYEKL. The CDR3, as DNA: TGCGCCAGCAGCCAAGATAGGACAGGTTCACCCCTCCACTTT. It encodes CASSQDRTGSPLHF.

This clonotype was observed a handful of times. The V call is TRBV7-9, the J call TRBJ1-1, with D unclear. The germline V and J ends were trimmed by 8 bases and 1 base, with 17 bases remaining between them. The germline CDR1 and CDR2 sequences are SEHNR and FQNEAQ (reference sequence). This CDR3 is built from 15 residues. CDR3 DNA: TGTGCCAGCGGTTCTGGAAGGACCGAGAACACTGAAGCTTTCTTT. This encodes CASGSGRTENTEAFF.

This clonotype has a handful of counts. The chain joins TRBV6-5 to TRBJ2-1; a weak D match, TRBD2 (6 bases). Germline V CDR1 and CDR2: MNHEY, SVGAGI. V dropped 4 bases and J dropped 7 bases, with 23 bases sitting between them. The CDR3 has 17 amino acids. The CDR3 region is CASSSLEFRRAGNEQFF. CDR3 DNA sequence: TGTGCCAGCAGTTCCCTCGAGTTTAGGAGGGCAGGGAATGAGCAGTTCTTC.

This clonotype appeared a few times. V usage is TRBV7-8 and J usage is TRBJ1-1; D possibly corresponds to TRBD1 (5 bases). The V and J ends lost 4 bases and 5 bases respectively, with 14 bases between them. Germline CDR1 is SGHVS and CDR2 is FQNEAQ. The CDR3 totals 14 residues. The CDR3 protein is CASSSAGAGTEAFF. The CDR3 DNA reads TGTGCCAGCAGCTCGGCCGGGGCGGGAACTGAAGCTTTCTTT. Supplemented by reference TRBV7-8 and TRBJ1-1, the full variable domain reads GAGVSQSPRYKVAKRGQDVALRCDPISGHVSLFWYQQALGQGPEFLTYFQNEAQLDKSGLPSDRFFAERPEGSVSTLKIQRTQQEDSAVYLCASSSAGAGTEAFFGQGTRLTVV.

This clonotype occurred a few times. The chain combines TRBV4-2 with TRBJ2-3; TRBD2 matches at 9 bases. The CDR3 has 17 residues. The germline CDR1 and CDR2 sequences are LGHNA and YNFKEQ. J was trimmed by 2 bases and V by 2 bases; bases with no gene match: 8. The CDR3 DNA reads TGTGCCAGCAGCCAACAGCGGGGGGCCCGACCCACAGATACGCAGTATTTT. It encodes CASSQQRGARPTDTQYF.

This chain joins TRBV14 and TRBJ2-2; D is ambiguous. V lost 9 bases and J lost 0, with 8 bases in between. CDR1 is SGHDN, CDR2 FVKESK, per germline. There are 13 residues in the CDR3. The CDR3 spells CASGQSNTGELFF. The CDR3 DNA reads as TGTGCCAGTGGGCAGTCGAACACCGGGGAGCTGTTTTTT. Supplemented by reference TRBV14 and TRBJ2-2, the full variable domain reads EAGVTQFPSHSVIEKGQTVTLRCDPISGHDNLYWYRRVMGKEIKFLLHFVKESKQDESGMPNNRFLAERTGGTYSTLKVQPAELEDSGVYFCASGQSNTGELFFGEGSRLTVL.